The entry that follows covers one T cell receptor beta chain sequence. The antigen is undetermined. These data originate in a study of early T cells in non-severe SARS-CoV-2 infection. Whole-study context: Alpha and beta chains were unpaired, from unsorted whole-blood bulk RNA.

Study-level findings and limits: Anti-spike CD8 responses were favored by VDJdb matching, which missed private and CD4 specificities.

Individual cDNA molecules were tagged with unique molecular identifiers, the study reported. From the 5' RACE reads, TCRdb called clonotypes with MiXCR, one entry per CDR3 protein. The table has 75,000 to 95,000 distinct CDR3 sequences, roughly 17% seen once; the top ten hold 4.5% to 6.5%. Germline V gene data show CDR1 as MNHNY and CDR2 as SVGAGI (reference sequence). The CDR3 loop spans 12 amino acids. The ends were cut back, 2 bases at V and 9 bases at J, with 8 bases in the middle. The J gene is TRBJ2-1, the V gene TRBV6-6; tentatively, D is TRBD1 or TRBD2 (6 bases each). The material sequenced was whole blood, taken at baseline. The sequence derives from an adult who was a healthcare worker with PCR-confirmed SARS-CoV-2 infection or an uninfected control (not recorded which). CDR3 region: CASSYEGGEQFF. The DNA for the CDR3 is TGTGCCAGCAGTTACGAGGGGGGTGAGCAGTTCTTC.